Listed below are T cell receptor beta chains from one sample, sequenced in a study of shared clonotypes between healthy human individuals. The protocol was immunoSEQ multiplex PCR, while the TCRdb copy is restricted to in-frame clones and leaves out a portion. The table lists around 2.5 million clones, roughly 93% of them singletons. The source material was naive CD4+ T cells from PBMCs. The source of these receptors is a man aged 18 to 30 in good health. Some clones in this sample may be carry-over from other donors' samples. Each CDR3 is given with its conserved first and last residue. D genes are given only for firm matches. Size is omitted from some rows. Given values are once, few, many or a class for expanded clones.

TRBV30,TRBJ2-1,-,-,CAWKVWGDNEQFF,TGTGCCTGGAAGGTGTGGGGGGACAATGAGCAGTTCTTC
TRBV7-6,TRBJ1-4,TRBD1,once,CASSRSGGQGYEKLFF,TGTGCCAGCAGCCGGAGTGGGGGACAGGGATATGAAAAACTGTTTTTT
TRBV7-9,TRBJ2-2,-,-,CASSRVTSRTGELFF,TGTGCCAGCAGCCGGGTAACCTCGAGAACCGGGGAGCTGTTTTTT
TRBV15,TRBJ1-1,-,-,CATSRDSGRATEAFF,TGTGCCACCAGCAGAGACAGTGGGAGGGCTACTGAAGCTTTCTTT
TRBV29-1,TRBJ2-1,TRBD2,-,CSVLRGGELYNEQFF,TGCAGCGTCCTACGGGGGGGGGAACTTTACAATGAGCAGTTCTTC
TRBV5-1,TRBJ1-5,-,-,CASSLGGGSNQPQHF,TGCGCCAGCAGCCTGGGCGGCGGCAGCAATCAGCCCCAGCATTTT
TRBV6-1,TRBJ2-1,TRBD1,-,CASSVTGTGNNEQFF,TGTGCCAGCAGTGTTACCGGGACAGGGAACAATGAGCAGTTCTTC
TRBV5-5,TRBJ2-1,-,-,CASSPHGGYNEQFF,TGTGCCAGCAGCCCGCACGGTGGTTACAATGAGCAGTTCTTC
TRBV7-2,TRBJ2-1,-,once,CASSLEANSYNEQFF,TGTGCCAGCAGCTTAGAAGCGAACTCCTACAATGAGCAGTTCTTC
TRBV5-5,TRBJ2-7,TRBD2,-,CASSPGLAEFYEQYF,TGTGCCAGCAGCCCCGGACTAGCGGAGTTCTACGAGCAGTACTTC
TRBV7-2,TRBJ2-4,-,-,CASSLGAPRANIQYF,TGTGCCAGCAGTTTAGGGGCGCCGCGTGCAAACATTCAGTACTTC
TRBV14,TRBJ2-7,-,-,CASSLRPTYEQYF,TGTGCCAGCAGCCTGCGCCCAACCTACGAGCAGTACTTC
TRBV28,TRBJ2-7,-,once,CASSLGGDRGYEQYF,TGTGCCAGCAGTTTAGGGGGGGACAGAGGGTACGAGCAGTACTTC
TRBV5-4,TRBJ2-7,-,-,CASSLSTGMAEQYF,TGTGCCAGCAGCTTATCTACAGGGATGGCCGAGCAGTACTTC
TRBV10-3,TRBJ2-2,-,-,CAIRGKTNTGELFF,TGTGCCATCAGAGGGAAGACGAACACCGGGGAGCTGTTTTTT
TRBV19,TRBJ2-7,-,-,CASSIIGGTYEQYF,TGTGCCAGTAGTATCATTGGAGGAACCTACGAGCAGTACTTC
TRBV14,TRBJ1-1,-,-,CASSQDNSEEAFF,TGTGCCAGCAGCCAAGATAACTCCGAAGAAGCTTTCTTT
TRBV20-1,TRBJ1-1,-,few,CSATKHTEAFF,TGCAGTGCTACAAAGCACACTGAAGCTTTCTTT
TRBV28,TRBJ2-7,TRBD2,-,CASSLMELAGDSYEQYF,TGTGCCAGCAGTTTAATGGAACTAGCGGGAGACTCTTACGAGCAGTACTTC
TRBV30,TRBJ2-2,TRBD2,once,CAWRRVASGSLYLRELFF,TGTGCCTGGAGGAGGGTGGCTAGCGGGTCCCTTTACCTGCGGGAGCTGTTTTTT
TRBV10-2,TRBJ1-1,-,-,CASRGTGDTEAFF,TGCGCCAGCAGAGGGACGGGGGACACTGAAGCTTTCTTT
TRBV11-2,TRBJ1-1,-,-,CASSLQRNTEAFF,TGTGCCAGCAGCCTTCAAAGGAACACTGAAGCTTTCTTT
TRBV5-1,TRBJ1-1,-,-,CASSQKEMRGTTEAFF,TGCGCCAGCAGCCAAAAAGAAATGAGGGGGACCACTGAAGCTTTCTTT
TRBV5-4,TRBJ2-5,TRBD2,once,CASSLFRLAGGTTKKETQYF,TGTGCCAGCAGCTTGTTTCGACTAGCGGGAGGGACAACGAAAAAAGAGACCCAGTACTTC
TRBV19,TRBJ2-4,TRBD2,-,CASSLLAGESKNIQYF,TGTGCCAGTAGCCTACTAGCGGGAGAGTCCAAAAACATTCAGTACTTC
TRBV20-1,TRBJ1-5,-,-,CSARIGAQHF,TGCAGTGCTAGGATTGGGGCCCAGCATTTT
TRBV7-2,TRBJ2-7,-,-,CASSRRGAYEQYF,TGTGCCAGCAGCCGGAGGGGGGCCTACGAGCAGTACTTC
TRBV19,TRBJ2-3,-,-,CASQSQPSTDTQYF,TGTGCCAGCCAGTCACAGCCTAGCACAGATACGCAGTATTTT
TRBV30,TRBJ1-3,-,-,CAWRAPVLSGNTIYF,TGTGCCTGGAGGGCCCCGGTCCTCTCTGGAAACACCATATATTTT
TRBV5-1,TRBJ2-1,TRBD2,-,CASSLLDSTSGYNEQFF,TGCGCCAGCAGCTTGCTCGATTCGACTAGCGGCTACAATGAGCAGTTCTTC
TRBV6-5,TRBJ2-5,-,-,CASSYGEARGETQYF,TGTGCCAGCAGTTACGGCGAGGCCCGTGGAGAGACCCAGTACTTC
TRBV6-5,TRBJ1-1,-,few,CASRLTSNTEAFF,TGTGCCAGCAGATTAACTTCGAACACTGAAGCTTTCTTT
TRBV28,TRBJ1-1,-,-,CASSLVSEAFF,TGTGCCAGCAGTTTGGTTTCTGAAGCTTTCTTT
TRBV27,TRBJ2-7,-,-,CASSLSRAGTYEQYF,TGTGCCAGCAGTTTATCGAGGGCAGGAACCTACGAGCAGTACTTC
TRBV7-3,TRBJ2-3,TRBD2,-,CASSFLAASADTQYF,TGTGCCAGCAGCTTCCTAGCGGCGTCGGCAGATACGCAGTATTTT
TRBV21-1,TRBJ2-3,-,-,CASSIQQGFGPDTQYF,TGTGCCAGCAGCATACAACAGGGATTCGGGCCAGATACGCAGTATTTT
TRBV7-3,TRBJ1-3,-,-,CASSFFGKDSPAGNTIYF,TGTGCCAGCAGCTTTTTTGGAAAGGACTCCCCCGCTGGAAACACCATATATTTT
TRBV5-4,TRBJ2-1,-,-,CASSLGAGARMGSYNEQFF,TGTGCCAGCAGCTTGGGGGCGGGGGCCCGGATGGGCTCCTACAATGAGCAGTTCTTC
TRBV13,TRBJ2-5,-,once,CASSLRRGETQYF,TGTGCCAGCAGCTTAAGGCGCGGAGAGACCCAGTACTTC
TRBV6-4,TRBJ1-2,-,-,CASKAGQGGYTF,TGTGCCAGCAAAGCAGGCCAGGGAGGCTACACCTTC
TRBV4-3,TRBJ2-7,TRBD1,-,CASSRTGTGEDEQYF,TGCGCCAGCAGCCGAACCGGGACAGGAGAAGACGAGCAGTACTTC
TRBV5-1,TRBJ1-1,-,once,CASSLDRGGSNTEAFF,TGCGCCAGCAGCTTGGATCGCGGCGGATCGAACACTGAAGCTTTCTTT
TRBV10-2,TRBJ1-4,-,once,CASSTRRTPNEKLFF,TGCGCCAGCAGCACTAGACGGACCCCGAATGAAAAACTGTTTTTT
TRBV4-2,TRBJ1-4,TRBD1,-,CASSLGTGLNEKLFF,TGTGCCAGCAGCCTGGGGACAGGCCTAAATGAAAAACTGTTTTTT
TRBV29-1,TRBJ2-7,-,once,CSVRPGGFHEQYF,TGCAGCGTTAGACCTGGGGGGTTCCACGAGCAGTACTTC
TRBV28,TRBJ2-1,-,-,CASSLTRSSYNEQFF,TGTGCCAGCAGCTTAACACGGAGCTCCTACAATGAGCAGTTCTTC